The sample holds a few counts of the clone carrying this TCR beta chain. The antigen is not known. The entry originates in a study of CD4 T cells in relation to SARS-CoV-2 and coronaviruses. Libraries were prepared by immunoSEQ multiplex PCR; TCRdb keeps only in-frame clonotypes and omits some of them. This sample yields about 39,000 clones, of which more than 65% are seen a single time; 20% belongs to the top ten. Per germline, CDR1 SGHNT and CDR2 YENEEA. V lost 3 bases to trimming and J lost 6 bases, with 8 bases between them. CDR3 size: 13 residues. The chain joins TRBV11-3 to TRBJ2-2; unclear D gene. The clonotype was recovered from an adult with COVID-19. Sequenced input: memory CD4+ T cells from PBMCs, cultured in vitro. CDR3 in DNA: TGTGCCAGCAGCTTCCTAGTTTCCGGGGAGCTGTTTTTT. Translation gives CASSFLVSGELFF.